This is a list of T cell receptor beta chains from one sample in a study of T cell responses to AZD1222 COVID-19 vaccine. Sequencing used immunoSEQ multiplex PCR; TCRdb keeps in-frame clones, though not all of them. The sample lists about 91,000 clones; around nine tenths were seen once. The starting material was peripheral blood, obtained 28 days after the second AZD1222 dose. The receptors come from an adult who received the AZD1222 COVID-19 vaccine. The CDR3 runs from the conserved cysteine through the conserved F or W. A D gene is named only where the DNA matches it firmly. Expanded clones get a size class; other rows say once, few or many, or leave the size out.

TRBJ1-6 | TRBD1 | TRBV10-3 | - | TGTGCCATCAGTGAGGGAGGAGACAGGGGTAGCACACCCCTCCACTTT | CAISEGGDRGSTPLHF
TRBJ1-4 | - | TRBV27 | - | TGTGCCAGCAGATTTCAGATTAATGAAAAACTGTTTTTT | CASRFQINEKLFF
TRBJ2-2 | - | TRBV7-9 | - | TGTGCCAGCAGCTTAGATGTCGGATACACCGGGGAGCTGTTTTTT | CASSLDVGYTGELFF
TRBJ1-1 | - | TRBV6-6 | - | TGTGCCAGCGAGGGACTCTTGAACACTGAAGCTTTCTTT | CASEGLLNTEAFF
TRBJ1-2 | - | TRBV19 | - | TGTGCCAGTAGTGCCTCGTTGGACTATGGCTACACCTTC | CASSASLDYGYTF
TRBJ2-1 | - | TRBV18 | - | TGTGCCAGCTCACCACCGGCAAGATATCGGAATGAGCAGTTCTTC | CASSPPARYRNEQFF
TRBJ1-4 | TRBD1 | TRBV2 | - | TGTGCCAGCAGGGGGACAGTCAGCGAAAAACTGTTTTTT | CASRGTVSEKLFF
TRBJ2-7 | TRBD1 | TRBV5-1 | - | TGCGCCAGCAGCTTGGAGCCGGGACAGGGGAACTACGAGCAGTACTTC | CASSLEPGQGNYEQYF
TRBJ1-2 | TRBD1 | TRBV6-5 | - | TGTGCCAGCAGTCCCGGGACAGGGGGAGGCTACACCTTC | CASSPGTGGGYTF
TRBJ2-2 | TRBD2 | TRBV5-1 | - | TGCGCCAGCAGCCTGACTAGCGGGGCGGCCGGGGAGCTGTTTTTT | CASSLTSGAAGELFF
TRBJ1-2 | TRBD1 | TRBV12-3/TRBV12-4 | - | TGTGCCACCAACAGACAGGGCCATGGCTACACCTTC | CATNRQGHGYTF
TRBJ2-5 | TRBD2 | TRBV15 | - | TGTGCCACCAGCAGAAGTACTAGCGGGGCGGAGACCCAGTACTTC | CATSRSTSGAETQYF
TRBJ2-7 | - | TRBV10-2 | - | TGCGCCAGCAGTGACTCCTACGAGCAGTACTTC | CASSDSYEQYF
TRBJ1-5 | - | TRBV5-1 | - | TGCGCCAGCAGCTTGGTTGGGGATAGCAATCAGCCCCAGCATTTT | CASSLVGDSNQPQHF
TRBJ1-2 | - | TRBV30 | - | TGTGCCTGGAACCCCGGGAGGTCGCTCTATGGCTACACCTTC | CAWNPGRSLYGYTF
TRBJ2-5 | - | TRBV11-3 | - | TGTGCCAGCAGCTTAGACCCCGGGGCGCCGAGGGAGACCCAGTACTTC | CASSLDPGAPRETQYF
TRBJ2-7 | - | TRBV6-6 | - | TGTGCCAGCAGTTACTTAGGGGGTTACGAGCAGTACTTC | CASSYLGGYEQYF
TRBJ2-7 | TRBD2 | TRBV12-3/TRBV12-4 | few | TGTGCCAGCAGCCTAGGGCGGGGGATCGAGCAGTACTTC | CASSLGRGIEQYF
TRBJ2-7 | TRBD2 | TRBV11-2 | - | TGTGCCAGCAGCTCGTCACCGGGACTAGCGGATTACTACGAGCAGTACTTC | CASSSSPGLADYYEQYF
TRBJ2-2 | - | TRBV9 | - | TGTGCCAGCAGCTCCCATCCGGGACAAAACACCGGGGAGCTGTTTTTT | CASSSHPGQNTGELFF
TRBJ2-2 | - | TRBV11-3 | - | TGTGCCAGCAGCTTAGTACAGGGTCCCGGGGAGCTGTTTTTT | CASSLVQGPGELFF
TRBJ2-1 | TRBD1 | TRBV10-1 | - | TGCGCCACCCCAGGACAGGGAAGGGACAATGAGCAGTTCTTC | CATPGQGRDNEQFF
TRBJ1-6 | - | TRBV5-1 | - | TGCGCCAGCAGAATAAGGGAAGATAATTCACCCCTCCACTTT | CASRIREDNSPLHF
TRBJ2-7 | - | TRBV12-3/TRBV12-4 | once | TGTGCCAGCAGTTTAGCGACGTTTACCGAGCAGTACTTC | CASSLATFTEQYF
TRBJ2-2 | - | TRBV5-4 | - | TGTGCCAGCAGCCCCTCGGGGCTAAACACCGGGGAGCTGTTTTTT | CASSPSGLNTGELFF
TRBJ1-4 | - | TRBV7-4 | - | TGTGCCAGCAGCTTAGTTCAGGGACCAGCGGTTGAAAAACTGTTTTTT | CASSLVQGPAVEKLFF
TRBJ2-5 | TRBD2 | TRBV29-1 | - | TGCAGCGTTGAATCTAGCGGGGGGCTGACCCAGTACTTC | CSVESSGGLTQYF
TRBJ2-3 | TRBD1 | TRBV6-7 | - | TGTGCCAGCAGTCTCCCGGGACAGCTAGCCACAGATACGCAGTATTTT | CASSLPGQLATDTQYF
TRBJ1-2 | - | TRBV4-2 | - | TGTGCCAGCAGGGGGGGCAGGGTATACGGCTATGGCTACACCTTC | CASRGGRVYGYGYTF
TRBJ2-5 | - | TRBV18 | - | TGTGCCAGCTCACGGGAGGTCCAAGAGACCCAGTACTTC | CASSREVQETQYF
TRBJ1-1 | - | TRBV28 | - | TGTGCCAGCAGTTTATTGAACACTGAAGCTTTCTTT | CASSLLNTEAFF
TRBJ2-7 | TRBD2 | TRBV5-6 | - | TGTGCCAGCAGCTTGGCGGGACTAGCATTATCCTACGAGCAGTACTTC | CASSLAGLALSYEQYF
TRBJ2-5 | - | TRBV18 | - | TGTGCCAGCTCACCATTCGACGGGAAAGAGACCCAGTACTTC | CASSPFDGKETQYF
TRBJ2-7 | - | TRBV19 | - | TGTGCCAGTAGTTCAGGCAGGGGCCCGTACGAGCAGTACTTC | CASSSGRGPYEQYF
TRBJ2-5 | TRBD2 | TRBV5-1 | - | TGCGCCAGCAGCCCCCGGCCGGGGGGGGAAGAGACCCAGTACTTC | CASSPRPGGEETQYF
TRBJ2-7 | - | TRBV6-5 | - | TGTGCCAGCAGTTACTCGGAAAACCCCTCCTACGAGCAGTACTTC | CASSYSENPSYEQYF
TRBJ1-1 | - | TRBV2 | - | TGTGCCACGAGGCAGCTGATGAACACTGAAGCTTTCTTT | CATRQLMNTEAFF
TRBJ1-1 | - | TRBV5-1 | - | TGCGCCAGCAGCTCACATCAGGGCAGGGTTGAAGCTTTCTTT | CASSSHQGRVEAFF
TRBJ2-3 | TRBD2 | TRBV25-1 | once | TGTGCCAGCAGTGAGCCCCCGGGGACTATGAGGTATTTT | CASSEPPGTMRYF
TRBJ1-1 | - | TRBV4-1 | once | TGCGCCAGCAGCCTACAGGGTTCTCCTGAAGCTTTCTTT | CASSLQGSPEAFF
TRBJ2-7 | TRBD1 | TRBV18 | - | TGTGCCAGCTCACCCATGACAGGGGGCACTTACGAGCAGTACTTC | CASSPMTGGTYEQYF
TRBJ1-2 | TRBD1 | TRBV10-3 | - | TGTGCCATCAGTGACCCGACAGGGGGCGTTACTGGGGGCTACACCTTC | CAISDPTGGVTGGYTF
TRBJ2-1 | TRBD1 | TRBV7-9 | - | TGTGCCACTGAGGGGGCCCCGGCGGACGATGAGCAGTTCTTC | CATEGAPADDEQFF
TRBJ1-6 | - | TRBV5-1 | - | TGCGCCAGCAGCTTGGATGGACAGCGAAGCTCCTATAATTCACCCCTCCACTTT | CASSLDGQRSSYNSPLHF
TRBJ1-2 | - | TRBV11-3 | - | TGTGCCAGCAGCTTATCTGGGTTACTGGACTATGGCTACACCTTC | CASSLSGLLDYGYTF
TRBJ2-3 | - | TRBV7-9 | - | TGTGCCAGCAGCTTCCCTACCCAGGGGGATACGCAGTATTTT | CASSFPTQGDTQYF
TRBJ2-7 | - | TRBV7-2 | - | TGTGCCAGCAGCCCCCGGGAGTCCTACGAGCAGTACTTC | CASSPRESYEQYF
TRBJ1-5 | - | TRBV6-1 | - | TGTGCCAGCAGTGAAGCGGTTGCAGTTAATCAGCCCCAGCATTTT | CASSEAVAVNQPQHF
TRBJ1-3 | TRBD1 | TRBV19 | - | TGTGCCAGTAGTCCCGGACAGGGTCAAGGAAACACCATATATTTT | CASSPGQGQGNTIYF
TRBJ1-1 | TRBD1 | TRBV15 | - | TGTGCCACCAGCAGAGGACAGGGGAACACTGAAGCTTTCTTT | CATSRGQGNTEAFF
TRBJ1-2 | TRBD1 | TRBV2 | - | TGTGCCACCCCCTCGGGCAATGGGGACAGTTATGGCTACACCTTC | CATPSGNGDSYGYTF
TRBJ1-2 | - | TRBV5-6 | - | TGTGCCAGCAGCCTGACAGTTAACTATGGCTACACCTTC | CASSLTVNYGYTF
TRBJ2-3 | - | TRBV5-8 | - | TGTGCCAGCAGCAGCGCGCGGGACTGGGGGAGCACAGATACGCAGTATTTT | CASSSARDWGSTDTQYF
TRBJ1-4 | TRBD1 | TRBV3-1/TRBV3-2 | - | TGTGCCAGCAGCCATGGACAGGGGAACGGTGAAAAACTGTTTTTT | CASSHGQGNGEKLFF
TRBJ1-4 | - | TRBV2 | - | TGTGCCAGCAGTGAAATTCAGGATGAAAAACTGTTTTTT | CASSEIQDEKLFF
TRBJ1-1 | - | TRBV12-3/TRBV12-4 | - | TGTGCCAGCAGTTTGGTCCAAAACACTGAAGCTTTCTTT | CASSLVQNTEAFF
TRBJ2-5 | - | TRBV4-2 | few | TGTGCCAGCAGCCCAACAGGGGGGGTTCGGGAGACCCAGTACTTC | CASSPTGGVRETQYF
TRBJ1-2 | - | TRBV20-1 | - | TGCAGTGCTTGGAGCGTCTATGGCTACACCTTC | CSAWSVYGYTF
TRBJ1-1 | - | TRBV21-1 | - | TGTGCCACCTGCGAGGGGTGCACTGAAGCTTTCTTT | CATCEGCTEAFF